The 20 T cell receptor beta chains given below trace back to one sample, sequenced in a study of shared clonotypes between healthy human individuals. Profiled with immunoSEQ multiplex PCR; TCRdb holds only in-frame clones, not every one. The sample shows 2.3 million or so clones, approximately 95% of them seen only once. Sequences were obtained from naive CD4+ T cells from PBMCs. Sample subset: CD45RA+ positively selected. The source of these receptors is a man between 18 and 29 years old in good health. Some clones in this sample may be carry-over from other donors' samples.

The chain uses TRBV27 and TRBJ1-5; TRBD1 is a possible D gene (5 bases). Germline assignment: CDR1 MNHEY and CDR2 SMNVEV (reference sequence). V was trimmed by 5 bases and J by 1 base, leaving 15 bases between them. The CDR3 has 16 residues. CDR3 coding DNA: TGTGCCAGCAGTGCCTTTGGGACTACAAGCAATCAGCCCCAGCATTTT. Translation: CASSAFGTTSNQPQHF.

The chain uses TRBV10-3 and TRBJ2-6; D may match TRBD1 or TRBD2 (5 bases each). The V end was cut by 3 bases, the J end by 1 base, with 25 bases between. The CDR3 covers 21 residues. Germline CDR1 and CDR2: ENHRY and SYGVKD. The DNA for the CDR3 is TGTGCCATCAGTGATCGGCTCGAGCGGACACTCGGGCGATCTGGGGCCAACGTCCTGACTTTC. It encodes CAISDRLERTLGRSGANVLTF.

The V call is TRBV11-2, the J call TRBJ2-1; 8 nucleotides align to TRBD2. Germline V CDR1 and CDR2: SGHAT, FQNNGV. There are 17 residues in the CDR3. V shed 5 bases and J 6 bases; nucleotides not matched to a gene: 15. The DNA of the CDR3 is TGTGCCAGCAGCCGTCTTACAGGCGGGAGGTTCCCCAATGAGCAGTTCTTC. Its protein product is CASSRLTGGRFPNEQFF.

The rearrangement joins TRBV27 to TRBJ2-3, with D uncertain. Germline CDR1 MNHEY, CDR2 SMNVEV (reference sequence). The CDR3 contains 14 residues. Trimming removed 4 bases at V and 2 bases at J, with 10 bases between. The CDR3 loop is CASSSLIFTDTQYF. CDR3 DNA: TGTGCCAGCAGTTCACTCATATTCACAGATACGCAGTATTTT.

This chain links TRBV30 with TRBJ2-1; 11 bases fit TRBD2. Germline V gene lookup returns CDR1 GTSNPN and CDR2 SVGIG (reference sequence). The CDR3 runs 14 residues. Trimming took 5 bases from V and 9 from J; bases not matched to a gene: 9. The CDR3 sequence: CAWGILAGVGEQFF. CDR3 in DNA: TGTGCCTGGGGGATACTAGCGGGAGTGGGTGAGCAGTTCTTC.

The chain recombines TRBV7-2 with TRBJ2-7; maybe TRBD1 (7 bases). Trimming left V 2 bases short and J 7 bases short, with 12 bases between. Germline assignment: CDR1 SGHTA and CDR2 FQGNSA. The CDR3 is made up of 13 amino acids. This chain's CDR3 is CASSLRRGQEQYF. The CDR3 DNA sequence: TGTGCCAGCAGCTTAAGGAGGGGGCAGGAGCAGTACTTC.

The chain recombines TRBV15 with TRBJ2-3; D is ambiguous. The CDR3 sequence is 12 residues long. Per the germline V gene, CDR1 is LNHNV and CDR2 is YYDKDF (reference sequence). Trimming stripped 3 bases from V and 6 bases from J, with 7 bases between. The CDR3 DNA reads TGTGCCACCAGCAGGATTGGGGATACGCAGTATTTT. This sequence encodes CATSRIGDTQYF. Full variable domain (rest looked up from reference TRBV15 and TRBJ2-3): DAMVIQNPRYQVTQFGKPVTLSCSQTLNHNVMYWYQQKSSQAPKLLFHYYDKDFNNEADTPDNFQSRRPNTSFCFLDIRSPGLGDTAMYLCATSRIGDTQYFGPGTRLTVL.

The chain has TRBV28 and TRBJ2-5; 9 bases are a match to TRBD1. The germline V gene encodes CDR1 MDHEN and CDR2 SYDVKM. V dropped 4 bases and J dropped 8; count of bases not matched to a gene: 11. The CDR3 totals 15 residues. CDR3 sequence reads: CASSSPGQGLITQYF. DNA of the CDR3: TGTGCCAGCAGTTCCCCGGGACAGGGTTTAATAACCCAGTACTTC.

The chain employs TRBV7-8 and TRBJ2-7; D is unresolved. Looked up from germline, CDR1 is SGHVS and CDR2 is FQNEAQ. There are 13 residues in the CDR3. V was trimmed by 5 bases and J by 12 bases, leaving 20 bases between them. The CDR3 here is CASSRGRGNSRYF. The CDR3 nucleotides read TGTGCCAGCAGCCGAGGACGTGGTAATAGTCGGTACTTC.

J is TRBJ1-1 and V is TRBV7-2, with 7 bases fitting TRBD1. The J segment lost 6 bases and the V segment lost 2 bases, leaving 6 bases of the junction unmatched. This CDR3 region has 14 residues. Germline CDR1 reads SGHTA; CDR2 reads FQGNSA. The CDR3 coding sequence is TGTGCCAGCAGCTTATTGACAGGGAGGTCTGAAGCTTTCTTT. Translated: CASSLLTGRSEAFF.

The table lists this clone with a count of one. The V call is TRBV5-1, the J call TRBJ1-4; 9 nucleotides match TRBD1. Germline V lookup: CDR1 SGHRS, CDR2 YFSETQ. V dropped 3 bases and J dropped 8; count of bases not matched to a gene: 5. This CDR3 comprises 14 residues. The CDR3 loop reads CASSWGTGPEKLFF. The CDR3 DNA reads as TGCGCCAGCAGCTGGGGGACAGGGCCGGAAAAACTGTTTTTT.

The J gene is TRBJ2-3, the V gene TRBV5-1; 11 positions agree with TRBD2. Germline CDR1 SGHRS, CDR2 YFSETQ. V lost 4 bases to trimming and J lost 6 bases; unmatched junction nucleotides: 10. There are 16 residues in the CDR3. The CDR3 DNA reads as TGCGCCAGCAGCCGCCCCGAGGTAGCGGGAGGGGATACGCAGTATTTT. Protein product: CASSRPEVAGGDTQYF. Supplemented by reference TRBV5-1 and TRBJ2-3, the full variable domain reads KAGVTQTPRYLIKTRGQQVTLSCSPISGHRSVSWYQQTPGQGLQFLFEYFSETQRNKGNFPGRFSGRQFSNSRSEMNVSTLELGDSALYLCASSRPEVAGGDTQYFGPGTRLTVL.

The rearrangement joins TRBV2 to TRBJ2-1; the match to TRBD1 covers 7 bases. Germline trimming cut 11 bases from V and 4 bases from J; bases unmatched to any gene: 2. Germline CDR1 is SNHLY and CDR2 is FYNNEI. CDR3 length: 11 residues. This CDR3 is CAVQGYNEQFF. In DNA, the CDR3 is TGTGCCGTACAGGGGTACAATGAGCAGTTCTTC.

J is TRBJ2-3 and V is TRBV5-1; the D gene is possibly TRBD2 (6 bases). Germline V CDR1 and CDR2: SGHRS, YFSETQ. V lost 6 bases, J lost 13 bases, and 24 bases lay in between. This CDR3 has 14 residues. In DNA form, the CDR3 reads TGCGCCAGCACTCCATGGGTCTCGGGAGATGTGGAGTATTTT. Translating gives CASTPWVSGDVEYF. Variable domain in full (rest from reference TRBV5-1 and TRBJ2-3): KAGVTQTPRYLIKTRGQQVTLSCSPISGHRSVSWYQQTPGQGLQFLFEYFSETQRNKGNFPGRFSGRQFSNSRSEMNVSTLELGDSALYLCASTPWVSGDVEYFGPGTRLTVL.

For this clone: This CDR3 is also generated by other DNA sequences in the sample. The chain carries TRBV9 and TRBJ2-7; perhaps TRBD1 as D (6 bases). This CDR3 is built from 14 residues. The V and J ends lost 0 bases and 2 bases respectively, with 9 bases between them. Per germline, CDR1 SGDLS and CDR2 YYNGEE. CDR3 bases: TGTGCCAGCAGCGTAGTGGGACATACCTACGAGCAGTACTTC. As protein: CASSVVGHTYEQYF. Filled out from reference TRBV9 and TRBJ2-7, the complete variable domain reads DSGVTQTPKHLITATGQRVTLRCSPRSGDLSVYWYQQSLDQGLQFLIQYYNGEERAKGNILERFSAQQFPDLHSELNLSSLELGDSALYFCASSVVGHTYEQYFGPGTRLTVT.

The CDR3 DNA reads as TGTGCCAGTAGTGACGGGGACAGCAACTCCTACGAGCAGTACTTC. Amino acid sequence: CASSDGDSNSYEQYF. V is TRBV19 and J is TRBJ2-7; 7 positions agree with TRBD1. The CDR3 consists of 15 residues. V lost 5 bases, J lost 0 bases, and 7 bases stayed unmatched. Germline loops: CDR1 LNHDA, CDR2 SQIVND (reference sequence).

The rearrangement uses TRBV28 and TRBJ2-5; TRBD1 matches 8 bases. V was clipped by 5 bases and J by 12 bases; unmatched bases: 11. CDR1 and CDR2 from the germline V gene are MDHEN and SYDVKM. This CDR3 region has 13 residues. This CDR3 is CASSRGTGGRKYF. The CDR3 DNA reads TGTGCCAGCAGTAGGGGGACAGGCGGCCGAAAGTACTTC.

The rearrangement links TRBV15 to TRBJ2-3, with D unclear. The V gene's germline CDR1 is LNHNV and CDR2 YYDKDF (reference sequence). CDR3 size: 14 residues. V lost 4 bases to trimming and J lost 3 bases, with 11 bases between them. As DNA, the CDR3 is TGTGCCACCAGCACTACCGGCCGGACAGATACGCAGTATTTT. This translates into CATSTTGRTDTQYF.

The V and J genes are TRBV9 and TRBJ2-2; D is possibly TRBD1 or TRBD2 (5 bases each). Germline CDR1 reads SGDLS; CDR2 reads YYNGEE. This CDR3 is 13 amino acids long. Trimming took off 0 bases at V and 12 bases at J, with 12 bases between the two ends. CDR3 coding DNA: TGTGCCAGCAGCGTAGATGGAGAGGGACAGCTGTTTTTT. Protein product: CASSVDGEGQLFF.

The CDR3 coding sequence is TGTGCCAGCAGCTTAATCGGACCAGACAATGAGCAGTTCTTC. It encodes CASSLIGPDNEQFF. The chain uses TRBV7-7 and TRBJ2-1; D call uncertain. Trimming took 2 bases from V and 5 from J, leaving 10 bases between them. Germline V gives CDR1 SSHAT, CDR2 FNYEAQ (reference sequence). The CDR3 has 14 amino acids.